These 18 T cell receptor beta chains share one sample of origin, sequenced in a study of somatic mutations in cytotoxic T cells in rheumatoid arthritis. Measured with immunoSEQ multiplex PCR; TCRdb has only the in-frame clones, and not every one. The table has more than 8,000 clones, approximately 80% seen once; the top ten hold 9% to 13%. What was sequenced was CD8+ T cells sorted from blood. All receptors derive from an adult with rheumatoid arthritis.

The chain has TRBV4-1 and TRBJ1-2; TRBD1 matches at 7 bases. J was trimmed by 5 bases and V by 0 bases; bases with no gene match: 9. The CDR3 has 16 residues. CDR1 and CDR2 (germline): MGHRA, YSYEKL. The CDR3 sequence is CASSQEGQGGGYGYTF. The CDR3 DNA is TGCGCCAGCAGCCAAGAGGGGCAGGGGGGAGGGTATGGCTACACCTTC.

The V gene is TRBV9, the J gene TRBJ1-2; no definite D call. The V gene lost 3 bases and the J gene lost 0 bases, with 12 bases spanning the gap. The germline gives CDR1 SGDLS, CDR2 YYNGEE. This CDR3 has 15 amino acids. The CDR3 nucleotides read TGTGCCAGCAGCGCCTGGGAAACCGCTAACTATGGCTACACCTTC. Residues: CASSAWETANYGYTF. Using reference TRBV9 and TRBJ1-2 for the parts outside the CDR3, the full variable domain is DSGVTQTPKHLITATGQRVTLRCSPRSGDLSVYWYQQSLDQGLQFLIQYYNGEERAKGNILERFSAQQFPDLHSELNLSSLELGDSALYFCASSAWETANYGYTFGSGTRLTVV.

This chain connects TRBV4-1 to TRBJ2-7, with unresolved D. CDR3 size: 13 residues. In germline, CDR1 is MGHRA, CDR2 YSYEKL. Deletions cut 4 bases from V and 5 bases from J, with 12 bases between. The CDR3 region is CASSLLDKNEQYF. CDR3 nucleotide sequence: TGCGCCAGCAGCCTCCTTGACAAAAACGAGCAGTACTTC.

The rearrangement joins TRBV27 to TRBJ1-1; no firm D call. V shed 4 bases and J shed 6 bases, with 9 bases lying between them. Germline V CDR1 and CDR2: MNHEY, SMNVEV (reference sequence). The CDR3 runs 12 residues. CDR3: CASSYSGSEAFF. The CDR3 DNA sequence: TGTGCCAGCAGTTACTCGGGGTCTGAAGCTTTCTTT.

As DNA, the CDR3 is TGTGCCAGCAGTGTTGACACCTCCTACAATGAGCAGTTCTTC. Translating gives CASSVDTSYNEQFF. This sequence joins TRBV2 and TRBJ2-1, with D unclear. The V gene's germline CDR1 is SNHLY and CDR2 FYNNEI. The CDR3 sequence is 14 residues long. V lost 4 bases and J lost 0, with 7 bases in between.

CDR3 nucleotides: TGTGCCAGCAGCTTGGGTGGGGATGTGCAGTTCTTC. Its translation is CASSLGGDVQFF. V gene TRBV7-6 combines with J gene TRBJ2-1; no clear D gene. The length of the CDR3 is 12 residues. The germline V gene has CDR1 SGHVS and CDR2 FNYEAQ. The V end was cut by 3 bases, the J end by 12 bases, with 12 bases between. Combining the CDR3 with reference TRBV7-6 and TRBJ2-1 gives the whole variable domain GAGVSQSPRYKVTKRGQDVALRCDPISGHVSLYWYRQALGQGPEFLTYFNYEAQQDKSGLPNDRFSAERPEGSISTLTIQRTEQRDSAMYRCASSLGGDVQFFGPGTRLTVL.

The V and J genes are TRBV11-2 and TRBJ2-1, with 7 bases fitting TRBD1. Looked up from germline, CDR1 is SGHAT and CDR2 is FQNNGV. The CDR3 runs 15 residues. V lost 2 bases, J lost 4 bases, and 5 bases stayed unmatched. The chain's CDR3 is CASSLNRGGYNEQFF. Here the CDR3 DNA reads TGTGCCAGCAGCTTAAACAGGGGCGGGTACAATGAGCAGTTCTTC.

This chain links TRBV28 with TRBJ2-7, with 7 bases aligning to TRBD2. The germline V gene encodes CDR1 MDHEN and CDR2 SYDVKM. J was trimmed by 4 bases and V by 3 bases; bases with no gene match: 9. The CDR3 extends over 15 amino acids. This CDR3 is CASSLLASGYYEQYF. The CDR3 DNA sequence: TGTGCCAGCAGTTTGTTGGCTAGCGGTTATTACGAGCAGTACTTC.

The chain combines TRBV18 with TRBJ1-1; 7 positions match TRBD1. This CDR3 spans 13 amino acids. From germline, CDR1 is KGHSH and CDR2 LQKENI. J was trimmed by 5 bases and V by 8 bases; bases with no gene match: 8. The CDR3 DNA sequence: TGTGCCAGCACCCCAGGGGGTTTGACTGAAGCTTTCTTT. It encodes CASTPGGLTEAFF. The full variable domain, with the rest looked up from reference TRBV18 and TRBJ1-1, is NAGVMQNPRHLVRRRGQEARLRCSPMKGHSHVYWYRQLPEEGLKFMVYLQKENIIDESGMPKERFSAEFPKEGPSILRIQQVVRGDSAAYFCASTPGGLTEAFFGQGTRLTVV.

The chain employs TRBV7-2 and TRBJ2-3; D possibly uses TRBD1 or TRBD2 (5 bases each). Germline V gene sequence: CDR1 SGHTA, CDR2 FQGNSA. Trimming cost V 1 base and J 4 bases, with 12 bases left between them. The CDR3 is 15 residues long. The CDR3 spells CASSLGSGRADTQYF. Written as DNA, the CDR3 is TGTGCCAGCAGCTTAGGTTCGGGGCGGGCAGATACGCAGTATTTT.

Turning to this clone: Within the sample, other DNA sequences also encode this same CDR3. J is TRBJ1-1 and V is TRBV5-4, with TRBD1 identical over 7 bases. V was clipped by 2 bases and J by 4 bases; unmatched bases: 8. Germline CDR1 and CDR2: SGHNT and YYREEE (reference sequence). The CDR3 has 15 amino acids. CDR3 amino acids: CASSLARGPGTEAFF. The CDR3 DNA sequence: TGTGCCAGCAGCTTAGCTAGGGGGCCCGGCACTGAAGCTTTCTTT.

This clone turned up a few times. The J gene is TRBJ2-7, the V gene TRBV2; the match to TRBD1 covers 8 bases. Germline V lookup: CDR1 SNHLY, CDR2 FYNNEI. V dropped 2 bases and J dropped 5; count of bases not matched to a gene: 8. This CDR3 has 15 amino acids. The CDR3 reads CASSEPRTGYNEQYF. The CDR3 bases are TGTGCCAGCAGTGAACCGCGGACAGGGTACAACGAGCAGTACTTC.

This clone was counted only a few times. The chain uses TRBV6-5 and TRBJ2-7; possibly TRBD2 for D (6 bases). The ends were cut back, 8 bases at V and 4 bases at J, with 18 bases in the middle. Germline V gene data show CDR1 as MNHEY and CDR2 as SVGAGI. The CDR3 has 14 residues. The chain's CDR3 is CASLTMASGYEQYF. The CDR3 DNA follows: TGTGCCAGCCTTACTATGGCCAGCGGGTACGAGCAGTACTTC.

CDR3 sequence reads: CASSGQTNQPQHF. CDR3 DNA sequence: TGTGCCAGCTCGGGACAGACCAATCAGCCCCAGCATTTT. This chain links TRBV27 with TRBJ1-5; 7 bases line up with TRBD1. Germline V gene sequence: CDR1 MNHEY, CDR2 SMNVEV (reference sequence). V lost 8 bases and J lost 3; bases outside the gene matches: 4. The CDR3 runs to 13 residues.

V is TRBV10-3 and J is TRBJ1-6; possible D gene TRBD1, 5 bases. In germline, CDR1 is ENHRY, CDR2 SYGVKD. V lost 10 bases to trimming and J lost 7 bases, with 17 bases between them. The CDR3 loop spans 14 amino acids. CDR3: CATRDLWANSPLHF. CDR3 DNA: TGTGCCACGAGGGACTTATGGGCGAATTCACCCCTCCACTTT.

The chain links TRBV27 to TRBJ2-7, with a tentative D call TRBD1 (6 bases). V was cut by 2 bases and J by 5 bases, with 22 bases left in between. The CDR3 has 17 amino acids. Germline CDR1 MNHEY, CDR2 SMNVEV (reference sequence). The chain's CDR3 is CASSLRLTEDWGHEQYF. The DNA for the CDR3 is TGTGCCAGCAGTTTAAGGCTCACAGAGGATTGGGGGCACGAGCAGTACTTC.

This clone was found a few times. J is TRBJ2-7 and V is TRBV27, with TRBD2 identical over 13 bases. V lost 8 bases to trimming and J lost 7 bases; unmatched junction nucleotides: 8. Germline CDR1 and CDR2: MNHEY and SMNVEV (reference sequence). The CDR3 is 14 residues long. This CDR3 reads CASGPGLAGREQYF. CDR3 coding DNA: TGTGCCAGCGGTCCGGGACTAGCGGGGAGAGAGCAGTACTTC.

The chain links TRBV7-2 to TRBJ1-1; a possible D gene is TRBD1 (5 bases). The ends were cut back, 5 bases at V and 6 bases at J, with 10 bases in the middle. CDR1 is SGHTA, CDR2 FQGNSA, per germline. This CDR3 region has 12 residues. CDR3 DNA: TGTGCCAGCAGCCTTGGGACGGCTGAAGCTTTCTTT. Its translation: CASSLGTAEAFF.